A single sample gave rise to the 3 T cell receptor beta chains below, sequenced in a study of T cells in Graves' hyperthyroidism and ophthalmopathy. Amplified regions were TCR beta CDR3 sequences from RNA transcripts. A first-round RT-PCR of the TCR CDR3 used the HTBI primer set. TCRdb reprocessed the multiplex PCR reads via MiXCR and lists one record per CDR3 protein. This table has about 290,000 distinct CDR3 sequences, approximately 12% appearing once. Sequenced sample: blood. Every receptor here comes from a woman aged 30 to 39 with Graves' hyperthyroidism that later progressed to Graves' ophthalmopathy.

V and J are TRBV6-1 and TRBJ1-4; D gene unclear. V dropped 3 bases and J dropped 5 bases, with 7 bases sitting between them. Germline V CDR1 and CDR2: MNHNS, SASEGT. CDR3 size: 13 residues. CDR3 bases: TGTGCCAGCAGTGAGTTGGAGAATGAAAAACTGTTTTTT. Its translation: CASSELENEKLFF.

Ten or more counts support this clonotype. This rearrangement joins TRBV28 to TRBJ1-1; weak D call: TRBD1 (5 bases). The CDR3 spans 16 residues. Germline V CDR1 and CDR2: MDHEN, SYDVKM. The V end was cut by 2 bases, the J end by 0 bases, with 13 bases between. The CDR3 protein is CASSLGGSALNTEAFF. CDR3 DNA: TGTGCCAGCAGTTTAGGGGGGTCGGCCTTGAACACTGAAGCTTTCTTT.

This clonotype was picked up many times. This chain joins TRBV18 and TRBJ1-1; TRBD1 agrees at 9 bases. Germline-derived CDR1 and CDR2 are KGHSH and LQKENI. With V trimmed by 5 bases and J by 6 bases, 7 bases remained unmatched. The CDR3 loop spans 14 amino acids. CDR3 sequence: CASSTNRGRAEAFF. The CDR3 DNA reads as TGTGCCAGCTCAACTAACAGGGGGCGGGCTGAAGCTTTCTTT.